This TCR beta chain was observed in a study of shared clonotypes between healthy human individuals. About the research overall: The donor pool was made up of two women and three men aged 18 to 49.

Germline V CDR1 and CDR2: MGHRA, YSYEKL. This CDR3 region has 15 residues. Unmatched junction bases numbered 7, after V lost 1 base and J lost 6 bases. Sorted-subset replicate PCR reactions contained roughly 210 ng DNA, corresponding to tens of thousands of T cell genomes. Assay: immunoSEQ multiplex PCR; the TCRdb copy retains only in-frame clones and omits some. The profile shows about 980,000 clones, approximately 76% of them singletons. The sequence came from a man between 18 and 29 years old in good health. V and J are TRBV4-1 and TRBJ1-2, with 8 bases aligning to TRBD1. Sequenced sample: memory CD4+ T cells sorted from blood. Subset denoted: CD45RA-negative fraction. The CDR3 nucleotides read TGCGCCAGCAGCCAAGCAGGACAGGGAGGCGATGGCTACACCTTC. Protein product: CASSQAGQGGDGYTF.